This is a list of T cell receptor beta chains from one sample in a study of cytotoxic CD8 clonotypes in ibrutinib-treated CLL. The method was immunoSEQ multiplex PCR; TCRdb's version includes in-frame clones alone and lacks a portion of them. The data contain more than 200,000 clones, around 75% of them singletons. The sample in question was PBMCs, obtained after 12 months of ibrutinib treatment. The receptors were gathered from a human donor with chronic lymphocytic leukemia. Each CDR3 is given with its conserved first and last residue. A D gene is named only where the DNA matches it firmly. Only some rows state a clone size, as once, few, many or a class for expanded clones.

d_call,j_call,clone_size,v_call,cdr3_nt,cdr3_aa
TRBD1,TRBJ1-4,NA,TRBV30,TGTGCCTGGAGTGGGCACAGGGGTAGTGCTAATGAAAAACTGTTTTTT,CAWSGHRGSANEKLFF
NA,TRBJ1-1,NA,TRBV28,TGTGCCAGCAGTTTCTTGAGGCCAGGAGTGGGCACTGAAGCTTTCTTT,CASSFLRPGVGTEAFF
NA,TRBJ2-7,once,TRBV6-5,TGTGCCAGCAGTTACGTGGCGGGTTCCCACGAGCAGTACTTC,CASSYVAGSHEQYF
TRBD2,TRBJ2-1,NA,TRBV25-1,TGTGCCAGCAGTGGCGGGGGAGCGAGCTCCTACAATGAGCAGTTCTTC,CASSGGGASSYNEQFF
NA,TRBJ2-2,NA,TRBV15,TGTGCCACCAGCAGAGGTGTCCCCCTCACCGGGGAGCTGTTTTTT,CATSRGVPLTGELFF
TRBD1,TRBJ2-7,NA,TRBV2,TGTGCCAGCAGTCAGACAGGGGGCGGGTTCTACGAGCAGTACTTC,CASSQTGGGFYEQYF
NA,TRBJ1-2,few,TRBV28,TGTGCCAGCAGTCCTCCCCCGTGGGGGAAGTATGGCTACACCTTC,CASSPPPWGKYGYTF
NA,TRBJ2-7,few,TRBV4-1,TGCGCCAGCAGCCAAGATACCGGGACGTCTGTCTACGAGCAGTACTTC,CASSQDTGTSVYEQYF
TRBD1,TRBJ1-2,NA,TRBV25-1,TGTGCCAGCAGTGTAAGTGTCGACAGGGATCATAACTATGGCTACACCTTC,CASSVSVDRDHNYGYTF
NA,TRBJ1-6,NA,TRBV4-1,TGCGCCAGCAGGGAAACAGGGAATTCACCCCTCCACTTT,CASRETGNSPLHF
NA,TRBJ2-2,many,TRBV7-2,TGTGCCAGCAGCTTAGGCAGGGTGGAGGCCGGGGAGCTGTTTTTT,CASSLGRVEAGELFF
NA,TRBJ2-4,NA,TRBV5-8,TGTGCCAGCAGCTTGGGGAGCGGTGTAGCCAAAAACATTCAGTACTTC,CASSLGSGVAKNIQYF
TRBD1,TRBJ1-1,NA,TRBV27,TGTGCCAGCAGCGGGACAGCCAACACTGAAGCTTTCTTT,CASSGTANTEAFF
TRBD1,TRBJ2-2,NA,TRBV7-9,TGTGCCAGCAGCTTAGGAAGGACAGGGGCTTTGGCCGGGGAGCTGTTTTTT,CASSLGRTGALAGELFF
TRBD1,TRBJ2-3,once,TRBV19,TGTGCCAGTAGTAGAGGACAGGGGACTAGCACAGATACGCAGTATTTT,CASSRGQGTSTDTQYF
NA,TRBJ2-1,NA,TRBV6-5,TGTGCCAGCAGTTACAAGGCCCTCTACAATGAGCAGTTCTTC,CASSYKALYNEQFF
NA,TRBJ2-7,NA,TRBV20-1,TGCAGTGCTAGAGATAGCGACGAGCAGTACTTC,CSARDSDEQYF
NA,TRBJ1-5,few,TRBV6-6,TGTGCCAGCAGTTACTTCCCCCCCAATCAGCCCCAGCATTTT,CASSYFPPNQPQHF
NA,TRBJ1-1,NA,TRBV9,TGTGCCAGCAGTCGAAACGTGGGGGGGCCGGACACTGAAGCTTTCTTT,CASSRNVGGPDTEAFF
NA,TRBJ2-1,once,TRBV6-5,TGTGCCAGCAGTTACTCGAGACGGAGCTCCTACAATGAGCAGTTCTTC,CASSYSRRSSYNEQFF
NA,TRBJ1-2,NA,TRBV9,TGTGCCAGCAGCGTAGGCGAGGGGGGCTATGGCTACACCTTC,CASSVGEGGYGYTF
NA,TRBJ1-6,few,TRBV5-1,TGCGCCAGCAGACCACGGACCGAGGATTCACCCCTCCACTTT,CASRPRTEDSPLHF
NA,TRBJ1-5,few,TRBV6-5,TGTGCCAGCAGTTACTCGGTATCGGGGGATCAGCCCCAGCATTTT,CASSYSVSGDQPQHF
TRBD2,TRBJ2-7,NA,TRBV6-5,TGTGCCAGCAGTCTAGCGGGAGAGGTTTACGAGCAGTACTTC,CASSLAGEVYEQYF
NA,TRBJ1-3,NA,TRBV18,TGTGCCAGCTCGGGGGGGCACATCCCCTCTGGAAACACCATATATTTT,CASSGGHIPSGNTIYF
NA,TRBJ2-7,once,TRBV7-2,TGTGCCAGCAGCCTAACCTGGGAGCGGTTAAGGGCCCCCGAGCAGTACTTC,CASSLTWERLRAPEQYF
TRBD1,TRBJ2-1,NA,TRBV5-1,TGCGCCAGCAGGGTAGGGACAGGGAGCTCCTACAATGAGCAGTTCTTC,CASRVGTGSSYNEQFF